The rows below give T cell receptor beta chains drawn from one sample of a study of T cell repertoires in cytomegalovirus infection. TCRdb ran MiXCR on the reads and lists one entry per CDR3 protein. The sample consists of 150,000 to 200,000 distinct CDR3 sequences, roughly 19% of them appearing once. Sequenced: PBMCs. The origin of the receptors is a human donor in good health (CMV status not recorded). Some clones in this sample may be carry-over from other donors' samples. Each CDR3 is given with its conserved first and last residue. D genes are given only for firm matches. Part of the rows lack a size; the others show once, few, many or a class for expanded clones.

d_call clone_size j_call v_call cdr3_nt cdr3_aa
NA NA TRBJ1-3 TRBV12-3/TRBV12-4 TGTGCCACCCGAGACGCAGGGTCTGGTGGAAACACCATATATTTT CATRDAGSGGNTIYF
TRBD1 NA TRBJ1-5 TRBV7-9 TGTGCCAGCAGCTCACCAGGGGGACAGCCCCAGCATTTT CASSSPGGQPQHF
NA many TRBJ2-4 TRBV6-6 TGTGCCAGCAGTTACTCCGAATCGGACATTCAGTACTTC CASSYSESDIQYF
TRBD1 many TRBJ2-3 TRBV11-2 TGTGCCAGCAGCCCCAGGACAGGGGGTCAAGATACGCAGTATTTT CASSPRTGGQDTQYF
NA few TRBJ1-2 TRBV11-2 TGTGCCAGCAAAGGTCACAGGGAAATAGACTATGGCTACACCTTC CASKGHREIDYGYTF
TRBD1 few TRBJ1-1 TRBV11-3 TGTGCCAGCAGCTCCCGGACAGGGAAGAAGAACACTGAAGCTTTCTTT CASSSRTGKKNTEAFF
TRBD2 NA TRBJ2-7 TRBV6-5 TGTGCCAGCAGTTACTCGGCCGGGGGGGTCTACGAGCAGTACTTC CASSYSAGGVYEQYF
NA once TRBJ1-1 TRBV6-5 TGTGCCAGCAGTTACGAAGCTTTCCGGGGCACTAAAGCTTTCTTT CASSYEAFRGTKAFF
NA many TRBJ1-2 TRBV7-2 TGTGCCAGCAGCTTAGCATTTGGGGGTTTGGCTGGCTACACCTTC CASSLAFGGLAGYTF
NA NA TRBJ1-1 TRBV5-1 TGCGCCAGCAGTACCGACAGTATGAACACTGAAGCTTTCTTT CASSTDSMNTEAFF
NA few TRBJ2-5 TRBV5-6 TGTGCCAGCAGCCTGGGGGGCGGGGTGACCCAAGAGACCCAGTACTTC CASSLGGGVTQETQYF
NA NA TRBJ2-6 TRBV19 TGTGCCAGTAGACTGACGGGAGACGTCCTGACTTTC CASRLTGDVLTF
NA few TRBJ2-3 TRBV25-1 TGTGCCAGCACTGGAGGGGAACCAGCGGCTAGCACAGATACGCAGTATTTT CASTGGEPAASTDTQYF
NA many TRBJ2-5 TRBV7-8 TGTGCCAGCAGCTTGGGTTCAGCCCATCAAGAGACCCAGTACTTC CASSLGSAHQETQYF